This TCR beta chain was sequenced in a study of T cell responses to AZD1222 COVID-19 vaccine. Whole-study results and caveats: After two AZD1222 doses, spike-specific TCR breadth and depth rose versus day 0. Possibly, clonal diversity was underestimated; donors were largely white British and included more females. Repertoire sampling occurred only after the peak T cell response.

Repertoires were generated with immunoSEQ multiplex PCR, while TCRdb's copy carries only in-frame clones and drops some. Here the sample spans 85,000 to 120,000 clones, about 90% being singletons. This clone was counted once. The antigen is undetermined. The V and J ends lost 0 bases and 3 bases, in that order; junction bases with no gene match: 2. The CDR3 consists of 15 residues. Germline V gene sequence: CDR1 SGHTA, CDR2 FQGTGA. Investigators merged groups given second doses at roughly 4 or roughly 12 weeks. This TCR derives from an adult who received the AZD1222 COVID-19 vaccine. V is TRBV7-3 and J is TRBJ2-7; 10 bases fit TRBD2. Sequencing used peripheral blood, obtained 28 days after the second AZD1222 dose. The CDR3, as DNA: TGTGCCAGCAGCTTAACGTCTAGCGGGGGCTACGAGCAGTACTTC. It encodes CASSLTSSGGYEQYF.